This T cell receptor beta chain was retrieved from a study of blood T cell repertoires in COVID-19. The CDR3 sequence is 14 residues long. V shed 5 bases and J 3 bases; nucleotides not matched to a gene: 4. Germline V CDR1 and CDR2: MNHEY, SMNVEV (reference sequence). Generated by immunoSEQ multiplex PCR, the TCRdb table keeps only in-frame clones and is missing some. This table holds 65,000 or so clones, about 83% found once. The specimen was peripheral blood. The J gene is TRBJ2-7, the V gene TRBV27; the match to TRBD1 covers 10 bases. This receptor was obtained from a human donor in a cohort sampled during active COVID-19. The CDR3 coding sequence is TGTGCCAGCAGTCGAGGACAGGGGGGCTACGAGCAGTACTTC. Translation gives CASSRGQGGYEQYF.